The subject of this entry is one T cell receptor beta chain. No cognate antigen has been identified for it. Base qualities are not recorded, but no much larger clone differs from it by a single base. The sample is drawn from a study of T cells in Graves' hyperthyroidism and ophthalmopathy (dated by TCRdb to about 2019). Notes on the research overall: Peripheral blood was collected at initial diagnosis, before any treatment. TCR V-J signatures able to tell the groups apart were searched for in a discovery cohort of 90 to 100 patients, of whom roughly 42 had Graves' ophthalmopathy and roughly 59 had stable Graves' hyperthyroidism. Whether ophthalmopathy could be predicted prospectively was tested in an independent validation cohort made up of 18 to 20 hyperthyroidism patients plus 17 patients who later progressed to ophthalmopathy. The roughly 94 discovery patients were randomly divided into training and test sets at a 7:3 ratio. The study also compared thyroid tissue and blood T-cell repertoires from 6 or 7 Graves' hyperthyroidism patients. Once sampling was done, hyperthyroidism patients were given methimazole at a starting dose of 30 mg daily, whereas ophthalmopathy patients were given high-dose intravenous methylprednisolone. According to the paper, TCR Vbeta CDR3 sequencing was carried out on more than 120 peripheral blood samples, which came from fewer than 50 ophthalmopathy, some 73 hyperthyroidism and about 17 progressor patients.

From cysteine to phenylalanine, the CDR3 is 15 amino acids long. Left in the record is the CDR3 DNA by itself, 45 bases read in frame from the first base. CDR1 MNHEY and CDR2 SVGAGI were looked up in the germline V gene. V is cut back by 4 bases and J by 4 bases, with 5 bases in the junction unmatched. The TCR beta CDR3 regions were amplified from the RNA transcripts. The first round of RT-PCR for the TCR CDR3 was performed with the HTBI primer set and the Qiagen OneStep RT-PCR kit. A second multiplex PCR round built the libraries, followed by size selection and purification. Sequencing of the libraries was done on an Illumina HiSeq2000 using paired-end 100 bp reads. The paper's data handling went like this. SOAPnuke was used to process the raw data, removing reads that contained adapters or uncalled bases, had a mean Phred below 15, or lacked an exact match to the constant primer or identifier. High-quality paired reads were merged using COPE v1.2.5, and each unique nucleotide sequence was defined as a clonotype. MiTCR v1.1 was used to align the clonotypes against IMGT TRBV, TRBD and TRBJ reference segments. The analysis was restricted to V-J combinations with a frequency above 0.0001, which together covered just over 99% of the repertoires. The TCS score was defined as the ratio of F50 (clonal expansion) to E x V (chaos), calculated using BLOSUM62-based TCRdist between CDR3 peptides within each V-J. Welch's t-statistics and random forest reduced 500 to 550 V-J features to 10 to 15, which were used in a naive Bayes classifier (R e1071). TCRdb passed the public sequencing reads through fastp at Q25 and MiXCR, retaining productive beta sequences. Merged by CDR3 protein, the rows form single entries marked with the most common genes and DNA. The V and J calls were not made by the authors but by TCRdb's processing. This sample gives fewer than 350,000 distinct CDR3 sequences in total; about 21% of them show up just once. The ten largest clones take up around half of the sample.

Graves' hyperthyroidism was defined as stable when no progression to ophthalmopathy occurred over 18 months of follow-up. Hyperthyroidism patients were newly diagnosed, with disease duration under 2 months, and aged 18 to 65 years. Exclusion was applied to patients with uncontrolled infections, other autoimmune diseases, pregnancy or lactation. Diagnoses were based on clinical symptoms, serum thyroxine and TRAb, thyroid ultrasound and orbital computed tomography. Ficoll-Paque density gradient centrifugation was used to isolate PBMCs from 10 ml of fresh peripheral blood. Trizol reagent was used to extract total RNA, and RNA quality was then checked on an Agilent 2100 Bioanalyzer. Broad study findings and their caveats: Ophthalmopathy was separated from stable hyperthyroidism by a 13 V-J signature model, with roughly 88% sensitivity and approximately 84% specificity obtained in cross-validation and 80%/75% obtained in testing. Sample size was not statistically predetermined, and investigators were not blinded to group allocation. Most expanded thyroid clonotypes (frequency above 0.001) were also detected in blood, suggesting blood repertoires may reflect thyroid immune responses. In validation, the model predicted progression to ophthalmopathy a median of 6.5 months before onset, with around 70% sensitivity and roughly 72% specificity.

The clonotype was recovered from a woman aged 45-65 years with Graves' hyperthyroidism. The specimen sequenced was blood. The sequence joins TRBV6-5 to TRBJ2-7; 12 of the junction bases match TRBD1. The CDR3 amino acid sequence is: CASSSRDRGLYEQYF. The bases read TGTGCCAGCAGTTCTCGGGACAGGGGGCTATACGAGCAGTACTTC.